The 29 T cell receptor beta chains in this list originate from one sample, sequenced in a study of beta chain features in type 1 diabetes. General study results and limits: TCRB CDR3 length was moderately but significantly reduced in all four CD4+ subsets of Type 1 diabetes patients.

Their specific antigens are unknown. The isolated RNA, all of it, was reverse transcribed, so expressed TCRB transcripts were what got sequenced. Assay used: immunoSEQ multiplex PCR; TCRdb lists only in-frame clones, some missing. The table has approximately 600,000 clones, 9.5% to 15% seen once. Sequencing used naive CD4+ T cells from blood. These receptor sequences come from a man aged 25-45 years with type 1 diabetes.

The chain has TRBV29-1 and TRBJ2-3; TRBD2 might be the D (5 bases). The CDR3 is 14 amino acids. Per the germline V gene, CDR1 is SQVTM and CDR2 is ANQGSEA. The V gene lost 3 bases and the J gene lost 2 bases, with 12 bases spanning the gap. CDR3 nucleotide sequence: TGCAGCGTTGACCCTCTAGCTGTCACAGATACGCAGTATTTT. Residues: CSVDPLAVTDTQYF.

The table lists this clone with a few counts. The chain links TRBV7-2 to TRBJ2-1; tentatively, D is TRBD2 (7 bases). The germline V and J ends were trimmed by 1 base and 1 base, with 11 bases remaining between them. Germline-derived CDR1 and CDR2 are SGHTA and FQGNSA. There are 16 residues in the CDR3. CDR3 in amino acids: CASSLVRGGSYNEQFF. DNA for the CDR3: TGTGCCAGCAGCTTAGTAAGGGGGGGTTCCTACAATGAGCAGTTCTTC.

In DNA, the CDR3 is TGCAGCGTTGGGGAGGATGACCATGGCTACACCTTC. This codes for CSVGEDDHGYTF. V and J are TRBV29-1 and TRBJ1-2; D not certain. Germline V gene sequence: CDR1 SQVTM, CDR2 ANQGSEA. The CDR3 covers 12 residues. Trimming took off 4 bases at V and 6 bases at J, with 12 bases between the two ends.

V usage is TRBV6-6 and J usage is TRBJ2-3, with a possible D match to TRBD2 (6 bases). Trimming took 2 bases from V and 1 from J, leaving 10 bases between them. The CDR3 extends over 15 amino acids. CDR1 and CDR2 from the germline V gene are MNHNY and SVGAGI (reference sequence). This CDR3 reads CASSYHGGGTDTQYF. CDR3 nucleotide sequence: TGTGCCAGCAGTTACCACGGGGGTGGCACAGATACGCAGTATTTT.

The CDR3 DNA sequence: TGCGCCAGCAGTCAATCCCGTGCCATGAACGAGCAGTACTTC. Translated, it gives CASSQSRAMNEQYF. The chain employs TRBV23-1 and TRBJ2-7; D unresolved. TRBV23-1 is an open reading frame, and its role is uncertain. The V end lost 0 bases, the J end lost 5 bases, and 11 bases lay between the germline ends. The CDR3 consists of 14 residues.

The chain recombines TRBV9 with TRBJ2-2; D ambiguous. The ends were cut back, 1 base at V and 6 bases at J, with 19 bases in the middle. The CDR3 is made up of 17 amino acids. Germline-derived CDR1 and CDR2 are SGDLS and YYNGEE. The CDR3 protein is CASSVRSDSQWAGELFF. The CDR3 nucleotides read TGTGCCAGCAGCGTAAGGTCCGATTCGCAGTGGGCCGGGGAGCTGTTTTTT.

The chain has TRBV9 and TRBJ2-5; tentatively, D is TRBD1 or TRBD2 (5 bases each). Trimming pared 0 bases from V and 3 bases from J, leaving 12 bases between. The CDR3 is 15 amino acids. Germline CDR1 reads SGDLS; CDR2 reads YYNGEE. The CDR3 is CASSVDSQGEETQYF. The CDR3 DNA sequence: TGTGCCAGCAGCGTAGACTCCCAGGGAGAAGAGACCCAGTACTTC.

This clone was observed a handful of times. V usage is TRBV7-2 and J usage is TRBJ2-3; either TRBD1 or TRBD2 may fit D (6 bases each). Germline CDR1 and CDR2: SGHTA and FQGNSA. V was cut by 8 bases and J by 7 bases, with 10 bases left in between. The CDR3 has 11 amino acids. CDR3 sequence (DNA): TGTGCCAGCTTAGGGGGGAATACGCAGTATTTT. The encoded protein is CASLGGNTQYF.

CDR3 protein: CASSLNWYGNYNEQFF. CDR3 sequence (DNA): TGTGCCAGCAGCTTAAATTGGTACGGGAATTACAATGAGCAGTTCTTC. The genes are TRBV7-2 and TRBJ2-1, with D possibly TRBD2 on 5 matching bases. The germline V and J ends were trimmed by 2 bases and 4 bases, with 15 bases remaining between them. CDR3 length: 16 amino acids. Germline CDR1 is SGHTA and CDR2 is FQGNSA.

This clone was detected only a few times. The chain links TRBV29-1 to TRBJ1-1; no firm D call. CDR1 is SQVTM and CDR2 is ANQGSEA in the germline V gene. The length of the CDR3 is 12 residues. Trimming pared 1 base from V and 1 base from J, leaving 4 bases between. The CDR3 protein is CSVEVQNTEAFF. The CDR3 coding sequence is TGCAGCGTTGAAGTACAGAACACTGAAGCTTTCTTT.

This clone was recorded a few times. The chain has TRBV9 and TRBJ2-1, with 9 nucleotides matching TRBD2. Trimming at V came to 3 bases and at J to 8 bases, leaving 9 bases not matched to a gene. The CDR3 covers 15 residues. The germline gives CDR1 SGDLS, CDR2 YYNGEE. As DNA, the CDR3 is TGTGCCAGCAGCGGCGCGGGGGGGCCTTTGGATGAGCAGTTCTTC. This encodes CASSGAGGPLDEQFF.

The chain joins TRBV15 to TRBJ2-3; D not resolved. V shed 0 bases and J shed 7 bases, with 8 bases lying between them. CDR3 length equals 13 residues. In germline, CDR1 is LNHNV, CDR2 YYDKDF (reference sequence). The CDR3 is CATSRDRKNTQYF. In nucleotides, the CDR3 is TGTGCCACCAGCAGAGATCGGAAAAATACGCAGTATTTT.

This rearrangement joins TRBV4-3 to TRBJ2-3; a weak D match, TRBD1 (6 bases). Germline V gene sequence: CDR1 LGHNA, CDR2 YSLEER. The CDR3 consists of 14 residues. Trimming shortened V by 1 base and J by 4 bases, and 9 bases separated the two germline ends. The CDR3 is CASSQAEGADTQYF. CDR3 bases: TGCGCCAGCAGCCAAGCTGAGGGGGCAGATACGCAGTATTTT.

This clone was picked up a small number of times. The CDR3: CASSHGAYSGANVLTF. The CDR3 DNA sequence: TGCGCCAGCAGCCATGGCGCCTACTCTGGGGCCAACGTCCTGACTTTC. The V call is TRBV4-3, the J call TRBJ2-6; D remains unclear. Germline CDR1 is LGHNA and CDR2 is YSLEER. V was pared by 3 bases and J by 0 bases, with 9 bases between. The CDR3 is 16 amino acids.

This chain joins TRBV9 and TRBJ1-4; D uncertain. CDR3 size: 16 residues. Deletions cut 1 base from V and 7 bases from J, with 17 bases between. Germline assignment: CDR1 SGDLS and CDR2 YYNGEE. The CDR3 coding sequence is TGTGCCAGCAGCGTACGGGTCCAGGAGAAGCCTGAAAAACTGTTTTTT. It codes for CASSVRVQEKPEKLFF.

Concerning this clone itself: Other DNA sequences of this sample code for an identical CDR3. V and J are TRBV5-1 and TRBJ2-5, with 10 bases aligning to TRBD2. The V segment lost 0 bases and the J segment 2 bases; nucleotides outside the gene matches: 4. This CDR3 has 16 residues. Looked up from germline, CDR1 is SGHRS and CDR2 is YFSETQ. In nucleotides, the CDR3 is TGCGCCAGCAGCTTGGGTCTAGCGGGGGATCAAGAGACCCAGTACTTC. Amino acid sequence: CASSLGLAGDQETQYF. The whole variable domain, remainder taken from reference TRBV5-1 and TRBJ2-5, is KAGVTQTPRYLIKTRGQQVTLSCSPISGHRSVSWYQQTPGQGLQFLFEYFSETQRNKGNFPGRFSGRQFSNSRSEMNVSTLELGDSALYLCASSLGLAGDQETQYFGPGTRLLVL.

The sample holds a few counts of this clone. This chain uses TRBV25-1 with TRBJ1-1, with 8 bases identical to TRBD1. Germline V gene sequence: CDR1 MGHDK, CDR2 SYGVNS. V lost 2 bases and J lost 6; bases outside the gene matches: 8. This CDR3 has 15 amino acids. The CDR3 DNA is TGTGCCAGCAGTGAACTGACAGGGGTGACGGCTGAAGCTTTCTTT. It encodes CASSELTGVTAEAFF.

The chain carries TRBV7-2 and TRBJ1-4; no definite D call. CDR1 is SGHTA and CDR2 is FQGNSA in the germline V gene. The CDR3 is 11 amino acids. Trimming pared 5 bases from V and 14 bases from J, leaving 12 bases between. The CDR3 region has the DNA TGTGCCAGCAGCAATAAACATGAGCTGTTTTTT. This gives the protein CASSNKHELFF.

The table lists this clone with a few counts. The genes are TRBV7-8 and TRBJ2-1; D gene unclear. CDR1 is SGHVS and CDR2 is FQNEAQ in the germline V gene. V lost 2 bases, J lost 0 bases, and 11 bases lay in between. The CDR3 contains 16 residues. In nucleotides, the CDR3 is TGTGCCAGCAGCTTAACACAGTGGAACTCCTACAATGAGCAGTTCTTC. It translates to CASSLTQWNSYNEQFF.

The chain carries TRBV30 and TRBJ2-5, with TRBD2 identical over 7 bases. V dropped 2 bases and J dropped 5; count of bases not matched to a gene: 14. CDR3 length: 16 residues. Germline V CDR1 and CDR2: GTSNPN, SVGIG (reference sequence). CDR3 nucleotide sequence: TGTGCCTGGAGTACGTCCCTGGGGGGGTTACGGGAGACCCAGTACTTC. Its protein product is CAWSTSLGGLRETQYF.

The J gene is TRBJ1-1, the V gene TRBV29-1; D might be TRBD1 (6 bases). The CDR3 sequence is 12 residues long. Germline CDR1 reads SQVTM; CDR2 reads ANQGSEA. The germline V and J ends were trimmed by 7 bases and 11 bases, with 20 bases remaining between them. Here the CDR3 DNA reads TGCAGCGCCGGGACACCCCGGACCTGGGCTTTCTTT. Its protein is CSAGTPRTWAFF.

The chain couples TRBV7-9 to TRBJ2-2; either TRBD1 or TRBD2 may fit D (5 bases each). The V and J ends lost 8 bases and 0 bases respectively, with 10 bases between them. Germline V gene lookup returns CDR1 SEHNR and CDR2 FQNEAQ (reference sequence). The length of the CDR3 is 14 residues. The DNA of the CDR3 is TGTGCCAGCCTCGGGGCGGCGAACACCGGGGAGCTGTTTTTT. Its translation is CASLGAANTGELFF.

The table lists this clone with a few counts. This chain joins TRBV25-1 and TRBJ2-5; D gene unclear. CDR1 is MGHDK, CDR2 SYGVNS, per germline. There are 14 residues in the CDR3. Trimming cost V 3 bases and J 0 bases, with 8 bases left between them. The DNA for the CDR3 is TGTGCCAGCAGTGAGAGTCGGTACCAAGAGACCCAGTACTTC. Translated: CASSESRYQETQYF.

CDR3 residues: CASSLDIVAGELFF. The CDR3 DNA reads TGTGCCAGCAGCTTAGATATAGTAGCCGGGGAGCTGTTTTTT. The V and J genes are TRBV11-2 and TRBJ2-2; D ambiguous. The germline V gene encodes CDR1 SGHAT and CDR2 FQNNGV. V was trimmed by 0 bases and J by 6 bases, leaving 8 bases between them. This CDR3 contains 14 residues.

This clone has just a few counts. The CDR3 loop is CASSLAHSINEQFF. As DNA, the CDR3 is TGTGCCAGCAGCTTAGCCCACAGCATAAATGAGCAGTTCTTC. J is TRBJ2-1 and V is TRBV7-2; D gene uncertain. The germline V gene encodes CDR1 SGHTA and CDR2 FQGNSA. CDR3 length equals 14 residues. V shed 0 bases and J shed 7 bases, with 10 bases lying between them. The whole variable domain, filled in from reference TRBV7-2 and TRBJ2-1, reads GAGVSQSPSNKVTEKGKDVELRCDPISGHTALYWYRQSLGQGLEFLIYFQGNSAPDKSGLPSDRFSAERTGGSVSTLTIQRTQQEDSAVYLCASSLAHSINEQFFGPGTRLTVL.

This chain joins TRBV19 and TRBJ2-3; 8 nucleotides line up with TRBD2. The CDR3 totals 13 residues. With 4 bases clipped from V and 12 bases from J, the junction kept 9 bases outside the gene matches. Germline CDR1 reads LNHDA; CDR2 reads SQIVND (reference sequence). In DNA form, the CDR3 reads TGTGCCAGTAGTACCATTACGGGACTAGGTCAGTATTTT. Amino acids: CASSTITGLGQYF.

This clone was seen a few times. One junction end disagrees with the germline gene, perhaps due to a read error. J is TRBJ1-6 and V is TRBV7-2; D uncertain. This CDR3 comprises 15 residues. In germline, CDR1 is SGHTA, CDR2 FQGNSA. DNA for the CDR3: TGCGCCAGCAGCTCCCAGGTCTACTCCAATTCACCCCTCCACTTT. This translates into CASSSQVYSNSPLHF.

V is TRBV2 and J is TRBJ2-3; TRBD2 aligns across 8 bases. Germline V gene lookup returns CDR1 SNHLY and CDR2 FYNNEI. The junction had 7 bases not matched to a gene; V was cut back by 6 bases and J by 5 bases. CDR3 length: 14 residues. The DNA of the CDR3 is TGTGCCAGCAGCGTTAGCGGGGTTCAAGATACGCAGTATTTT. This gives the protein CASSVSGVQDTQYF.

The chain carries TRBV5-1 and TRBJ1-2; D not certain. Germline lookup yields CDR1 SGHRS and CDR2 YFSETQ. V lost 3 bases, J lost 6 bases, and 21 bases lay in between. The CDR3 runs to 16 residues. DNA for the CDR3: TGCGCCAGCAGCTATTCCTCGACATCGGAGACCGATGGCTACACCTTC. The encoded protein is CASSYSSTSETDGYTF.